A single sample gave rise to the 2 T cell receptor beta chains below, sequenced in a study of blood T cell repertoires in COVID-19 (dated by TCRdb to 2020 to 2021). Libraries were constructed by the immunoSEQ multiplex PCR assay. In its TCRdb copy, this immuneACCESS table keeps in-frame sequences only and misses some clones. Where compared with another copy, unresolved V genes explain less than half of these, and the others have no known cause. The sample data list tens of thousands of clones, and about 77% of these were observed just once. The leading ten clones occupy more than 6% of the sample. The source material was peripheral blood. Every receptor here comes from a man in his sixties or seventies with COVID-19, enrolled during active disease.

V gene TRBV5-1 combines with J gene TRBJ2-1; perhaps TRBD1 as D (5 bases). The V gene lost 1 base and the J gene lost 5 bases, with 10 bases spanning the gap. This CDR3 is built from 14 residues. Germline loops: CDR1 SGHRS, CDR2 YFSETQ. CDR3 protein: CASSLYRGNNEQFF. The CDR3 DNA reads as TGCGCCAGCAGCTTGTATAGGGGAAACAATGAGCAGTTCTTC.

The chain is built from TRBV5-1 and TRBJ2-5; D remains ambiguous. Germline V gives CDR1 SGHRS, CDR2 YFSETQ. This CDR3 contains 12 residues. Trimming pared 0 bases from V and 5 bases from J, leaving 5 bases between. The CDR3 coding sequence is TGCGCCAGCAGCTTGGGTCCGGAGACCCAGTACTTC. It yields the protein CASSLGPETQYF.